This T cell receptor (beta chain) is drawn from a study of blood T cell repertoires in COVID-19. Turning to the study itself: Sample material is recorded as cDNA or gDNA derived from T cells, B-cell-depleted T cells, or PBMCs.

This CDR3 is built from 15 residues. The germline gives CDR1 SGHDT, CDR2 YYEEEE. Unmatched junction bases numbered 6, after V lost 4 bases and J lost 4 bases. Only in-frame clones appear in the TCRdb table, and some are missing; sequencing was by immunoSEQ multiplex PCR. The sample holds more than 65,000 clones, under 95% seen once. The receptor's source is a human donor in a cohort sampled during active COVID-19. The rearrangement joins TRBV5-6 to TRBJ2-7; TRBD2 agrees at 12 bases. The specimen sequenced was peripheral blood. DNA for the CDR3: TGTGCCAGCAGCGGAACCGGGACTAGCGGGTACGAGCAGTACTTC. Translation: CASSGTGTSGYEQYF.